These T cell receptor beta chains were read from a single sample in a study of blood T cell repertoires in COVID-19. The table came from immunoSEQ multiplex PCR; TCRdb's copy has only in-frame clones and leaves some out. The repertoire holds more than 100,000 clones, with nearly 85% as singletons. Sequencing used peripheral blood. The receptors derive from a human donor in a cohort sampled during active or convalescent COVID-19. CDR3s include the opening cysteine and the closing phenylalanine or tryptophan. A D gene is named only where the DNA matches it firmly. Size is stated for part of the rows, as once, few or many counts, or as a class when the clone is expanded.

J	size	D	V	CDR3	DNA
TRBJ1-5	NA	NA	TRBV27	CASSFAGIKNQPQHF	TGTGCCAGCAGTTTCGCAGGGATTAAGAATCAGCCCCAGCATTTT
TRBJ1-6	NA	TRBD1	TRBV30	CAWSEGQGDSPLHF	TGTGCCTGGAGCGAGGGACAGGGGGATTCACCCCTCCACTTT
TRBJ2-3	NA	NA	TRBV5-4	CASSRTGRTDTQYF	TGTGCCAGCAGCCGGACGGGGAGAACAGATACGCAGTATTTT
TRBJ2-1	NA	NA	TRBV7-9	CASSLVSGAYNEQFF	TGTGCCAGCAGCTTAGTGTCAGGGGCCTACAATGAGCAGTTCTTC
TRBJ1-2	NA	NA	TRBV15	CATSWGGTNYGYTF	TGTGCCACCAGCTGGGGGGGAACTAACTATGGCTACACCTTC
TRBJ1-2	NA	NA	TRBV19	CASRQERYTF	TGTGCCAGTAGGCAGGAACGCTACACCTTC
TRBJ2-7	NA	NA	TRBV6-6	CASSSTNRDYEQYF	TGTGCCAGCAGCTCAACCAACAGGGACTACGAGCAGTACTTC
TRBJ1-6	NA	NA	TRBV19	CASSIGSSYNSPLHF	TGTGCCAGTAGTATCGGGAGCTCCTATAATTCACCCCTCCACTTT
TRBJ2-6	NA	TRBD1	TRBV10-3	CAIRGGGQGAGANVLTF	TGTGCCATCAGGGGAGGGGGACAGGGAGCGGGGGCCAACGTCCTGACTTTC
TRBJ1-5	NA	NA	TRBV7-9	CASSTGSGGPNQPQHF	TGTGCCAGCAGCACCGGGTCGGGGGGACCCAATCAGCCCCAGCATTTT
TRBJ1-1	few	NA	TRBV15	CATSGYREAEAFF	TGTGCCACCAGCGGGTACCGGGAGGCTGAAGCTTTCTTT
TRBJ1-5	NA	NA	TRBV27	CASSQEGGNQPQHF	TGTGCCAGCAGCCAGGAAGGTGGCAATCAGCCCCAGCATTTT
TRBJ2-2	NA	NA	TRBV24-1	CATSDIRGSTGELFF	TGTGCCACCAGTGATATTAGGGGAAGCACCGGGGAGCTGTTTTTT
TRBJ1-2	NA	TRBD1	TRBV6-5	CASRYRTGIGYTF	TGTGCCAGCAGATACCGGACAGGGATCGGCTACACCTTC
TRBJ2-2	NA	TRBD2	TRBV7-2	CASSNRGLAGSGELFF	TGTGCCAGCAGCAACCGGGGACTAGCGGGATCCGGGGAGCTGTTTTTT
TRBJ1-2	NA	NA	TRBV29-1	CSVDSGLGGYTF	TGCAGCGTTGACTCCGGGTTAGGTGGCTACACCTTC
TRBJ1-4	NA	NA	TRBV5-1	CASSLTTTNEKLFF	TGCGCCAGCAGCTTAACAACAACTAATGAAAAACTGTTTTTT
TRBJ2-3	NA	NA	TRBV6-2/TRBV6-3	CASSYSIGDRLDGPDTQYF	TGTGCCAGCAGTTACTCGATCGGTGATCGGCTAGACGGTCCTGATACGCAGTATTTT
TRBJ2-5	NA	NA	TRBV7-2	CASSSQGGGETQYF	TGTGCCAGCAGCTCTCAGGGAGGTGGGGAGACCCAGTACTTC
TRBJ2-5	NA	TRBD2	TRBV4-3	CASSQTSGGWETQYF	TGCGCCAGCAGCCAAACTAGCGGGGGTTGGGAGACCCAGTACTTC
TRBJ1-1	NA	NA	TRBV18	CASSPPGGRKNTEAFF	TGTGCCAGCTCACCTCCGGGTGGTCGGAAGAACACTGAAGCTTTCTTT
TRBJ2-7	NA	TRBD1	TRBV27	CASSGTTGVYEQYF	TGTGCCAGCAGTGGGACGACAGGGGTCTACGAGCAGTACTTC
TRBJ2-3	NA	TRBD1	TRBV18	CASQDRTTDTQYF	TGTGCCAGCCAGGACAGGACCACAGATACGCAGTATTTT
TRBJ2-7	NA	NA	TRBV7-9	CASSSYNSGYDEQYF	TGTGCCAGCAGCTCTTATAATTCAGGGTACGACGAGCAGTACTTC
TRBJ2-5	NA	NA	TRBV24-1	CATSDLFGEQETQYF	TGTGCCACCAGTGATTTATTCGGGGAACAAGAGACCCAGTACTTC
TRBJ1-2	NA	NA	TRBV2	CASRTDSQSTYGYTF	TGTGCCAGCCGAACAGATTCCCAGAGTACCTATGGCTACACCTTC
TRBJ2-1	NA	NA	TRBV9	CASSTPEGESSYNEQFF	TGTGCCAGCAGCACCCCGGAGGGAGAGAGTTCCTACAATGAGCAGTTCTTC
TRBJ1-1	NA	NA	TRBV7-2	CASSLVVVQVGAFF	TGTGCCAGCAGCTTAGTAGTGGTTCAGGTTGGGGCTTTCTTT
TRBJ2-3	NA	TRBD1	TRBV24-1	CATSDYGTGVTDTQYF	TGTGCCACCAGTGACTACGGGACAGGGGTCACAGATACACAGTATTTT
TRBJ2-2	NA	NA	TRBV9	CASSVAYGTRYTGELFF	TGTGCCAGCAGCGTAGCTTATGGCACCCGATACACCGGGGAGCTGTTTTTT
TRBJ1-6	NA	TRBD1	TRBV24-1	CATSDLHDRANSPLHF	TGTGCCACCAGTGATTTACACGACAGGGCGAATTCACCCCTCCACTTT
TRBJ2-6	NA	TRBD2	TRBV6-6	CASSGGKSGANVLTF	TGTGCCTCCTCGGGAGGGAAATCTGGGGCCAACGTCCTGACTTTC
TRBJ2-3	NA	NA	TRBV28	CASRVQGLAQYF	TGTGCCAGCAGAGTACAGGGTCTTGCGCAGTATTTT
TRBJ2-1	NA	NA	TRBV7-3	CASSLFNNEQFF	TGTGCCAGCAGCTTATTCAACAATGAGCAGTTCTTC
TRBJ1-1	NA	NA	TRBV6-5	CASLRTGGGTEAFF	TGTGCCAGCCTGCGGACGGGAGGTGGAACTGAAGCTTTCTTT
TRBJ2-2	NA	NA	TRBV5-1	CASSLSGGRYTGELFF	TGCGCCAGCAGCTTGTCGGGGGGCAGATACACCGGGGAGCTGTTTTTT
TRBJ1-6	NA	NA	TRBV18	CASSPYRSGDSPLHF	TGTGCCAGCTCACCGTACAGATCCGGGGATTCACCCCTCCACTTT
TRBJ1-3	NA	NA	TRBV28	CASSPVGGLRNTIYF	TGTGCCAGCAGCCCCGTGGGAGGTTTAAGAAACACCATATATTTT
TRBJ1-1	NA	NA	TRBV6-2/TRBV6-3	CASSYTGRNTEAFF	TGTGCCAGCAGTTACACAGGTCGGAACACTGAAGCTTTCTTT
TRBJ2-2	NA	NA	TRBV7-2	CASSLLRGFGELFF	TGTGCCAGCAGCTTACTAAGGGGGTTCGGGGAGCTGTTTTTT
TRBJ1-6	few	NA	TRBV11-2	CASSLGRSSYNSPLHF	TGTGCCAGCAGCTTGGGGAGGAGCTCCTATAATTCACCCCTCCACTTT
TRBJ1-5	NA	TRBD1	TRBV19	CASRLQGADQPQHF	TGTGCCAGTAGGTTACAGGGGGCAGATCAGCCCCAGCATTTT
TRBJ2-1	NA	NA	TRBV12-5	CASGLVQTAPTHEQFF	TGTGCTAGTGGTTTGGTACAGACAGCCCCCACACATGAGCAGTTCTTC
TRBJ1-1	NA	NA	TRBV4-2	CASSQDRQLGTEAFF	TGTGCCAGCAGCCAAGACCGACAGCTGGGCACTGAAGCTTTCTTT
TRBJ2-7	NA	TRBD1	TRBV4-2	CASSKIQGARDEQYF	TGTGCCAGCAGTAAAATCCAGGGGGCGAGGGACGAGCAGTACTTC
TRBJ1-2	NA	TRBD1	TRBV5-1	CASSRGQESNYGYTF	TGCGCCAGCAGCCGGGGACAGGAAAGCAACTATGGCTACACCTTC
TRBJ2-3	NA	NA	TRBV9	CASSVDGGYGDTQYF	TGTGCCAGCAGCGTAGATGGGGGCTACGGCGATACGCAGTATTTT
TRBJ1-3	once	TRBD1	TRBV5-1	CASSWTGGGPGNTIYF	TGCGCCAGCAGCTGGACAGGGGGCGGGCCTGGAAACACCATATATTTT
TRBJ1-1	NA	TRBD1	TRBV6-5	CASSLGQGSTEAFF	TGTGCCAGCAGCCTAGGACAGGGATCCACTGAAGCTTTCTTT
TRBJ1-3	once	NA	TRBV11-3	CASSANRAGNTIYF	TGTGCCAGCAGCGCAAACAGGGCTGGAAACACCATATATTTT
TRBJ1-5	few	NA	TRBV27	CASSSQNIGVRQPQHF	TGTGCCAGCAGTTCCCAAAACATAGGGGTCAGGCAGCCCCAGCATTTT
TRBJ2-5	NA	TRBD1	TRBV5-1	CASSEGQGWETQYF	TGCGCCAGCTCGGAGGGACAGGGGTGGGAGACCCAGTACTTC
TRBJ1-5	few	TRBD1	TRBV15	CATSSGGQGSQPQHF	TGTGCCACCAGCAGCGGAGGACAGGGCAGTCAGCCCCAGCATTTT
TRBJ2-3	once	TRBD2	TRBV7-6	CASSLGSLVAGLLDTQYF	TGTGCCAGCAGCTTAGGGAGTTTGGTAGCGGGGCTTTTAGATACGCAGTATTTT
TRBJ1-5	once	TRBD1	TRBV7-3	CASTNLTGQGIRRNQPQHF	TGTGCCAGCACAAACTTGACGGGACAGGGGATCAGGAGGAATCAGCCCCAGCATTTT
TRBJ1-1	once	TRBD1	TRBV29-1	CSVVTGLNTEAFF	TGCAGCGTAGTGACAGGGTTGAACACTGAAGCTTTCTTT
TRBJ2-3	many	NA	TRBV5-1	CASSLGRGFADTQYF	TGCGCCAGCAGCTTGGGGAGGGGTTTTGCAGATACGCAGTATTTT